These 26 T cell receptor beta chains came from one sample sequenced in a study of blood T cell repertoires in COVID-19 (TCRdb year 2020). The library was prepared using the immunoSEQ multiplex PCR assay. The source is immuneACCESS, and TCRdb retained only in-frame sequences with V and J called. Part of the clones is not carried over; for the studies checked, unresolved V genes explain less than half of this, and the remainder is unexplained. Here the sample has tens of thousands of clones; roughly 89% occur a single time. The ten largest account for over 25% of the sample. The source material was peripheral blood. The receptors were gathered from an older woman with active COVID-19.

This chain links TRBV10-3 with TRBJ2-5; D is undetermined. V shed 4 bases and J shed 2 bases, with 11 bases lying between them. The CDR3 loop spans 14 amino acids. Germline lookup yields CDR1 ENHRY and CDR2 SYGVKD. CDR3 protein: CAISASGKQETQYF. The CDR3 bases are TGTGCCATCAGTGCTTCTGGCAAACAAGAGACCCAGTACTTC.

This chain uses TRBV19 with TRBJ2-3; D perhaps matches TRBD1 (6 bases). The germline V gene encodes CDR1 LNHDA and CDR2 SQIVND (reference sequence). The length of the CDR3 is 16 residues. V lost 7 bases, J lost 5 bases, and 22 bases lay in between. The CDR3 DNA reads TGTGCCAGTACCGACCACGGGGCAGGGGTCGAAGATACGCAGTATTTT. Protein product: CASTDHGAGVEDTQYF.

V and J are TRBV11-2 and TRBJ2-5, with a tentative D call TRBD2 (5 bases). The V end lost 5 bases, the J end lost 7 bases, and 11 bases lay between the germline ends. The V gene's germline CDR1 is SGHAT and CDR2 FQNNGV. This CDR3 is built from 12 residues. In nucleotides, the CDR3 is TGTGCCAGCAGCCCAGGACTGGGGACCCAGTACTTC. It encodes CASSPGLGTQYF. Based on the CDR3 plus reference TRBV11-2 and TRBJ2-5, the full variable domain is EAGVAQSPRYKIIEKRQSVAFWCNPISGHATLYWYQQILGQGPKLLIQFQNNGVVDDSQLPKDRFSAERLKGVDSTLKIQPAKLEDSAVYLCASSPGLGTQYFGPGTRLLVL.

The chain joins TRBV4-1 to TRBJ2-5; no reliable D call. CDR1 and CDR2 from the germline V gene are MGHRA and YSYEKL. The V end lost 4 bases, the J end lost 2 bases, and 8 bases lay between the germline ends. The CDR3 extends over 13 amino acids. CDR3 protein: CASSLWAQETQYF. For the CDR3, the DNA is TGCGCCAGCAGCCTTTGGGCGCAAGAGACCCAGTACTTC.

The V and J genes are TRBV24-1 and TRBJ2-1; TRBD2 might be the D (6 bases). V dropped 2 bases and J dropped 7 bases, with 11 bases sitting between them. The CDR3 is 14 amino acids. Germline CDR1 is KGHDR and CDR2 is SFDVKD. The CDR3 spells CATSDWNGGNEQFF. The CDR3 bases are TGTGCCACCAGTGATTGGAACGGGGGAAATGAGCAGTTCTTC.

A single count supports this clone. The chain combines TRBV4-3 with TRBJ2-5, with 8 positions matching TRBD2. Germline V gene data show CDR1 as LGHNA and CDR2 as YSLEER. Trimming cost V 0 bases and J 2 bases; bases outside gene matches: 8. The CDR3 extends over 17 amino acids. CDR3 sequence reads: CASSQEGLASSQETQYF. The CDR3 DNA follows: TGCGCCAGCAGCCAAGAAGGACTAGCAAGCTCGCAAGAGACCCAGTACTTC.

V gene TRBV5-5 combines with J gene TRBJ2-6; 8 bases agree with TRBD2. The CDR3 is 18 amino acids. Trimming cost V 2 bases and J 0 bases; bases outside gene matches: 7. Germline-derived CDR1 and CDR2 are SGHKS and YYEKEE (reference sequence). The CDR3 reads CASSFQRGGNSGANVLTF. DNA of the CDR3: TGTGCCAGCAGCTTTCAACGGGGGGGAAACTCTGGGGCCAACGTCCTGACTTTC.

The rearrangement links TRBV7-3 to TRBJ2-2, with TRBD2 as a possible D gene (5 bases). Germline V gene lookup returns CDR1 SGHTA and CDR2 FQGTGA. V shed 5 bases and J shed 0 bases, with 7 bases lying between them. The CDR3 consists of 14 residues. CDR3: CASSRGTNTGELFF. CDR3 coding DNA: TGTGCCAGCAGCCGGGGAACGAACACCGGGGAGCTGTTTTTT.

The V call is TRBV19, the J call TRBJ1-5; 10 bases line up with TRBD1. The V segment lost 5 bases and the J segment 4 bases; nucleotides outside the gene matches: 5. Germline assignment: CDR1 LNHDA and CDR2 SQIVND (reference sequence). This CDR3 comprises 15 residues. DNA for the CDR3: TGTGCCAGTAGTCGGGACAGGGGCGGGAATCAGCCCCAGCATTTT. This gives the protein CASSRDRGGNQPQHF.

V usage is TRBV27 and J usage is TRBJ2-7; D is possibly TRBD2 (5 bases). The germline V gene encodes CDR1 MNHEY and CDR2 SMNVEV (reference sequence). The CDR3 extends over 14 amino acids. V lost 5 bases and J 4 bases, leaving 15 bases between the germline ends. The CDR3 DNA follows: TGTGCCAGCAGTCGGGGAAATTCGGGGTACGAGCAGTACTTC. Its translation: CASSRGNSGYEQYF.

The CDR3 spells CASSPSILTLRGNEQFF. The CDR3 DNA sequence: TGCGCCAGCAGTCCAAGTATTCTGACTCTAAGGGGAAATGAGCAGTTCTTC. V gene TRBV4-3 combines with J gene TRBJ2-1; D may be TRBD1 (5 bases). Looked up from germline, CDR1 is LGHNA and CDR2 is YSLEER. The length of the CDR3 is 17 residues. Trimming stripped 6 bases from V and 7 bases from J, with 25 bases between.

The chain joins TRBV6-5 to TRBJ2-3; D may be TRBD2 (6 bases). CDR1 and CDR2 (germline): MNHEY, SVGAGI. CDR3 length: 15 amino acids. With 5 bases removed from V and 0 bases from J, the gap between germline ends came to 12 bases. CDR3 coding DNA: TGTGCCAGCAGTCGCCGGGACTTCAGCACAGATACGCAGTATTTT. It translates to CASSRRDFSTDTQYF.

The chain couples TRBV5-1 to TRBJ1-3, with 9 nucleotides matching TRBD1. V was clipped by 0 bases and J by 2 bases; unmatched bases: 3. Per the germline V gene, CDR1 is SGHRS and CDR2 is YFSETQ. The CDR3 sequence is 16 residues long. CDR3 sequence: CASSLATGGAGNTIYF. The CDR3 coding sequence is TGCGCCAGCAGCTTGGCGACAGGGGGTGCTGGAAACACCATATATTTT.

The rearrangement joins TRBV3-1 (or the pseudogene TRBV3-2) to TRBJ2-7, with 9 bases identical to TRBD1. Germline-derived CDR1 and CDR2 are LGHDT and YNNKEL (reference sequence). CDR3 length: 14 amino acids. The junction had 2 bases not matched to a gene; V was cut back by 1 base and J by 4 bases. The CDR3 DNA reads TGTGCCAGCAGCCAAGCGGACAGGGGTTACGAGCAGTACTTC. This gives the protein CASSQADRGYEQYF.

This clone was detected only a few times. The rearrangement uses TRBV12-3 or TRBV12-4 and TRBJ1-2; D is ambiguous. The V gene lost 4 bases and the J gene lost 7 bases, with 7 bases spanning the gap. The CDR3 sequence is 11 residues long. CDR3 nucleotides: TGTGCCAGCAGTTACAGCGGTGGCTACACCTTC. Encoded protein: CASSYSGGYTF.

This clone was seen once. The CDR3 nucleotides are TGTGCCAGCAGTCGGACAGGGGTCAACAATGAGCAGTTCTTC. It encodes CASSRTGVNNEQFF. The chain carries TRBV11-2 and TRBJ2-1; 9 nucleotides line up with TRBD1. Looked up from germline, CDR1 is SGHAT and CDR2 is FQNNGV. J was trimmed by 5 bases and V by 6 bases; bases with no gene match: 5. The CDR3 has 14 residues.

This clone was counted between two and nine times. This chain connects TRBV6-5 to TRBJ1-5; 10 bases are a match to TRBD1. The CDR3 extends over 15 amino acids. V dropped 6 bases and J dropped 4; count of bases not matched to a gene: 6. Germline loops: CDR1 MNHEY, CDR2 SVGAGI. The CDR3 loop reads CASRGQGSHNQPQHF. Here the CDR3 DNA reads TGTGCCAGCAGGGGACAGGGGTCCCATAATCAGCCCCAGCATTTT.

This clone is termed medium-sized. The chain combines TRBV27 with TRBJ1-1; D gene ambiguous. The CDR3 loop spans 13 amino acids. In germline, CDR1 is MNHEY, CDR2 SMNVEV (reference sequence). V gave up 3 bases and J gave up 7 bases, with 12 bases separating them. The CDR3 DNA sequence: TGTGCCAGCAGTTTTATTCCGTTCGGTGAAGCTTTCTTT. The encoded protein is CASSFIPFGEAFF.

The CDR3 here is CASSEGTGVYEQYF. The CDR3 region has the DNA TGTGCCAGCAGTGAAGGGACAGGGGTCTACGAGCAGTACTTC. This chain uses TRBV2 with TRBJ2-7; 9 bases agree with TRBD1. J lost 3 bases, V lost 1 base, and 1 base had no gene match. Looked up from germline, CDR1 is SNHLY and CDR2 is FYNNEI. This CDR3 has 14 amino acids. The whole variable domain, remainder taken from reference TRBV2 and TRBJ2-7, is EPEVTQTPSHQVTQMGQEVILRCVPISNHLYFYWYRQILGQKVEFLVSFYNNEISEKSEIFDDQFSVERPDGSNFTLKIRSTKLEDSAMYFCASSEGTGVYEQYFGPGTRLTVT.

The genes are TRBV5-4 and TRBJ2-3; 16 bases line up with TRBD2. Per the germline V gene, CDR1 is SGHNT and CDR2 is YYREEE (reference sequence). CDR3 length: 17 amino acids. The trim removed 2 bases at V and 6 bases at J, leaving 6 bases unmatched. The CDR3: CASSFGTSGGARDTQYF. CDR3 nucleotides: TGTGCCAGCAGCTTCGGGACTAGCGGGGGGGCGAGGGATACGCAGTATTTT.

The chain recombines TRBV5-8 with TRBJ1-1, with 9 nucleotides matching TRBD1. Trimming at V came to 4 bases and at J to 0 bases, leaving 7 bases not matched to a gene. Germline lookup yields CDR1 SGHTS and CDR2 YDEGEE. The length of the CDR3 is 16 residues. CDR3 sequence reads: CASSTGTGIMNTEAFF. The DNA of the CDR3 is TGTGCCAGCAGCACCGGGACAGGGATCATGAACACTGAAGCTTTCTTT.

The chain links TRBV3-1 (or the pseudogene TRBV3-2) to TRBJ2-7, with TRBD2 identical over 11 bases. CDR1 and CDR2 (germline): LGHDT, YNNKEL (reference sequence). The CDR3 length is 16 residues. The V and J ends lost 5 bases and 0 bases, in that order; junction bases with no gene match: 6. The CDR3 DNA follows: TGTGCCAGCAGCTTTCGTAGCGGGGGGGGCTCCTACGAGCAGTACTTC. Translated, it gives CASSFRSGGGSYEQYF.

The V and J genes are TRBV2 and TRBJ2-4, with D hard to call. V lost 9 bases, J lost 0 bases, and 12 bases lay in between. The CDR3 contains 14 residues. Germline values: CDR1 SNHLY, CDR2 FYNNEI. The CDR3 reads CASETFLAKNIQYF. CDR3 in DNA: TGTGCCAGTGAGACATTTCTAGCCAAAAACATTCAGTACTTC. Drawing the rest from reference TRBV2 and TRBJ2-4, the complete variable domain is EPEVTQTPSHQVTQMGQEVILRCVPISNHLYFYWYRQILGQKVEFLVSFYNNEISEKSEIFDDQFSVERPDGSNFTLKIRSTKLEDSAMYFCASETFLAKNIQYFGAGTRLSVL.

The genes are TRBV4-1 and TRBJ1-5, with D perhaps TRBD1 (5 bases). The ends were cut back, 0 bases at V and 6 bases at J, with 12 bases in the middle. This CDR3 has 15 residues. CDR1 and CDR2 (germline): MGHRA, YSYEKL. The CDR3 sequence: CASSQEGQSLQPQHF. In DNA, the CDR3 is TGCGCCAGCAGCCAAGAGGGGCAGAGTCTTCAGCCCCAGCATTTT.

The DNA for the CDR3 is TGTGCCAGCAGCCCCCCCCGGGGTAGCACAGATACGCAGTATTTT. As protein: CASSPPRGSTDTQYF. The chain couples TRBV25-1 to TRBJ2-3, with D tentatively TRBD2 (5 bases). The V gene lost 6 bases and the J gene lost 0 bases, with 13 bases spanning the gap. This CDR3 comprises 15 residues. CDR1 is MGHDK and CDR2 is SYGVNS in the germline V gene.

This clone has a single count. The rearrangement joins TRBV23-1 to TRBJ2-3; 8 nucleotides agree with TRBD2. TRBV23-1 is an open reading frame, and its role is uncertain. The CDR3 has 18 amino acids. The trim removed 6 bases at V and 1 base at J, leaving 15 bases unmatched. The CDR3 here is CASSRTVSSGDCTDTQYF. CDR3 coding DNA: TGCGCCAGCAGCCGGACCGTCAGTAGCGGGGATTGCACAGATACGCAGTATTTT.